The T cell receptor beta chain under discussion was sequenced for a study of blood T cell repertoires in COVID-19. Study-level background: Sites across the United States, Italy and Spain contributed samples from acute and convalescent COVID-19. T cells, B-cell-depleted T cells, or PBMCs provided the cDNA or gDNA that served as material.

J was trimmed by 4 bases and V by 6 bases; bases with no gene match: 8. CDR3 length: 15 amino acids. The germline CDR1 and CDR2 sequences are MNHEY and SVGAGI. Per the original data handling: Amplification from reference gene primers served as the basis for estimated nucleated cell counts. Method: immunoSEQ multiplex PCR; TCRdb's copy keeps in-frame clones and lacks some. D and trimming come from the DNA, and the V and J calls and clone size come from that table. The data show 60,000 to 85,000 clones, roughly 80% seen once. This receptor was obtained from a woman in her sixties or seventies with acute or convalescent COVID-19. The sequenced material came from peripheral blood. The chain has TRBV6-5 and TRBJ1-5; TRBD1 matches 8 bases. CDR3: CASRTGTGRNQPQHF. As DNA, the CDR3 is TGTGCCAGCAGAACGGGGACAGGACGAAATCAGCCCCAGCATTTT.